This T cell receptor (beta chain) comes out of a study of molecular identifiers for immune sequencing clone quantification. The length of the CDR3 is 14 residues. The germline V gene encodes CDR1 SQVTM and CDR2 ANQGSEA. Trimming removed 1 base from V and 1 base from J, with 10 bases in between. In regard to this clonotype: A clone one base away is much larger, so this may be a read error.

Listed TCR primers, together with previously described methods, were used for the bulk TCR libraries. One entry per CDR3 protein results from TCRdb running MiXCR on the PCR reads. The sample holds 350,000 or so distinct CDR3 sequences; 20% to 25% are singletons and the top ten take about 0.79%. The gene calls are TRBV29-1 and TRBJ1-2, with unresolved D. Source material: naive CD8+ T cells from blood, with Jurkat cell RNA spiked in. Subset indicated: FACS-sorted CD8+CD4-CCR7+CD45RA+ naive T cells. The receptor comes from a human donor in good health. Some libraries in this study had Jurkat cell RNA spiked in. This CDR3 is CSVEGREVNYGYTF. The CDR3 DNA reads TGCAGCGTTGAAGGTCGAGAGGTTAACTATGGCTACACCTTC.